This T cell receptor (beta chain) was identified during a study of CD8 T cells in Susac syndrome. Trimming left V 1 base short and J 6 bases short, with 6 bases between. The germline V gene encodes CDR1 SEHNR and CDR2 FQNEAQ (reference sequence). The CDR3 totals 13 residues. Random-hexamer reverse transcription was applied to roughly 0.5 to 1 ug RNA. TCRdb re-analysed the immunoSEQ multiplex PCR reads in MiXCR, keeping a single row per CDR3 protein. The sample yields 150,000 to 200,000 distinct CDR3 sequences, approximately 95% seen once. The specimen was CD8+ T cells from PBMCs. The source of this sequence is a human donor with multiple sclerosis. The V and J genes are TRBV7-9 and TRBJ2-2, with D unclear. The CDR3, as DNA: TGTGCCAGCAGCTTAGACGTGGCCGGGGAGCTGTTTTTT. The encoded protein is CASSLDVAGELFF.